The rows below give T cell receptor beta chains drawn from one sample of a study of shared clonotypes between healthy human individuals. The method was immunoSEQ multiplex PCR; TCRdb's version includes in-frame clones alone and lacks a portion of them. Seen here are hundreds of thousands of clones, 80% to 95% observed once, and the top ten hold around 24%. Material for sequencing was naive CD8+ T cells sorted from blood. The receptor source for this set is a man aged 25 to 40 in good health. The CDR3 runs from the conserved cysteine through the conserved F or W. A D gene is named only where the DNA matches it firmly. Some rows mark clone size as missing; the rest say once, few, many or name a class of expanded clone.

>TRBJ1-4|TRBV4-1|-|-
CASSQAGTPATNEKLFF
TGCGCCAGCAGCCAAGCTGGGACTCCGGCAACTAATGAAAAACTGTTTTTT
>TRBJ2-3|TRBV2|-|-
CASSPPSSTDTQYF
TGTGCCAGCAGTCCTCCTAGCAGCACAGATACGCAGTATTTT
>TRBJ2-3|TRBV19|-|TRBD1
CASSPWDREPSTDTQYF
TGTGCCAGTAGTCCCTGGGACAGAGAACCTAGCACAGATACGCAGTATTTT
>TRBJ1-5|TRBV12-2|-|-
CASRFGATESDQPQHF
TGTGCAAGTCGCTTTGGGGCTACGGAGTCCGATCAGCCCCAGCATTTT
>TRBJ2-2|TRBV28|-|TRBD2
CASSLAEVGELFF
TGTGCCAGCAGTCTAGCGGAGGTCGGGGAGCTGTTTTTT
>TRBJ2-7|TRBV14|-|TRBD1
CASSQGTGDTYEQYF
TGTGCCAGCAGCCAAGGGACAGGAGATACCTACGAGCAGTACTTC
>TRBJ2-1|TRBV12-5|-|-
CASGFGSSEQFF
TGTGCTAGTGGTTTTGGGTCGTCTGAGCAGTTCTTC
>TRBJ2-1|TRBV2|-|TRBD1
CASSGRDRGPYNEQFF
TGTGCCAGCAGTGGCCGGGACAGGGGGCCATACAATGAGCAGTTCTTC
>TRBJ2-1|TRBV5-1|once|TRBD2
CASSPFPGLADNEQFF
TGCGCCAGCAGCCCATTCCCGGGACTAGCGGACAATGAGCAGTTCTTC
>TRBJ2-5|TRBV6-6|-|-
CASSLDPSGTQYF
TGTGCCAGCAGTCTGGACCCCTCGGGGACCCAGTACTTC
>TRBJ2-3|TRBV19|-|-
CASSIRTAISTDTQYF
TGTGCCAGTAGTATTAGGACAGCGATTAGCACAGATACGCAGTATTTT
>TRBJ2-5|TRBV7-6|-|TRBD2
CASSLGSGRAGETQYF
TGTGCCAGCAGCTTAGGTAGCGGGAGGGCCGGGGAGACCCAGTACTTC
>TRBJ2-7|TRBV29-1|-|TRBD1
CSVEDPDRSSYEQYF
TGCAGCGTTGAAGACCCGGACAGGAGCTCCTACGAGCAGTACTTC
>TRBJ1-4|TRBV7-6|-|-
CASSLDPGDEKLFF
TGTGCCAGCAGCTTGGATCCAGGGGATGAAAAACTGTTTTTT
>TRBJ2-1|TRBV18|-|-
CASSPEGVPYNEQFF
TGTGCCAGCTCACCGGAGGGAGTCCCCTACAATGAGCAGTTCTTC
>TRBJ2-7|TRBV27|-|TRBD2
CASSGTGGSYEQYF
TGTGCCAGCAGTGGAACGGGAGGTTCCTACGAGCAGTACTTC
>TRBJ1-1|TRBV4-3|-|-
CASSQGVIGVGNTEAFF
TGCGCCAGCAGCCAAGGGGTTATCGGGGTCGGTAACACTGAAGCTTTCTTT
>TRBJ2-3|TRBV4-1|once|-
CASSQEGLADTQYF
TGCGCCAGCAGCCAAGAGGGTCTAGCGGATACGCAGTATTTT
>TRBJ2-2|TRBV27|few|-
CASSLVWSSTGELFF
TGTGCCAGCAGTCTGGTATGGTCTAGCACCGGGGAGCTGTTTTTT
>TRBJ1-1|TRBV4-1|-|-
CASSEYLILRDMNTEAFF
TGCGCCAGCAGCGAATACCTTATACTCCGGGACATGAACACTGAAGCTTTCTTT
>TRBJ1-1|TRBV6-5|-|TRBD1
CASTQGVGTEAFF
TGTGCCAGCACCCAGGGGGTAGGGACTGAAGCTTTCTTT
>TRBJ1-1|TRBV7-9|-|TRBD1
CASRTTGMNTEAFF
TGTGCCAGCAGAACGACAGGGATGAACACTGAAGCTTTCTTT
>TRBJ2-1|TRBV14|-|-
CASSYLRGKDEQFF
TGTGCCAGCAGCTATCTGAGGGGGAAAGATGAGCAGTTCTTC
>TRBJ1-1|TRBV4-2|-|-
CASSQDTSRSGTEAFF
TGTGCCAGCAGCCAAGATACCTCGCGGTCGGGCACTGAAGCTTTCTTT
>TRBJ1-4|TRBV5-4|-|TRBD1
CASSSSGTGNEKLFF
TGTGCCAGCAGCTCCTCCGGGACAGGGAATGAAAAACTGTTTTTT
>TRBJ2-7|TRBV11-2|-|-
CASSLFSYEQYF
TGTGCCAGCAGCTTATTCAGTTACGAGCAGTACTTC
>TRBJ2-5|TRBV25-1|-|-
CASREPQGAPRETQYF
TGTGCCAGCAGGGAACCACAGGGTGCCCCTCGAGAGACCCAGTACTTC
>TRBJ2-7|TRBV7-9|-|-
CASSHPGSLSYEQYF
TGTGCCAGCAGCCACCCGGGATCACTTTCCTACGAGCAGTACTTC
>TRBJ1-5|TRBV19|few|-
CASSMGAASNQPQHF
TGTGCCAGTAGTATGGGGGCGGCGAGTAATCAGCCCCAGCATTTT
>TRBJ2-1|TRBV29-1|-|-
CSVAGILSYNEQFF
TGCAGCGTCGCAGGGATTCTCTCCTACAATGAGCAGTTCTTC
>TRBJ2-1|TRBV5-1|-|TRBD2
CASSLGGGTYNEQFF
TGCGCCAGCAGCTTAGGCGGGGGGACCTACAATGAGCAGTTCTTC
>TRBJ2-5|TRBV5-4|-|-
CASSLKGSRQETQYF
TGTGCCAGCAGCTTGAAAGGGAGCAGGCAAGAGACCCAGTACTTC
>TRBJ2-3|TRBV6-5|-|TRBD2
CASNRGGSTDTQYF
TGTGCCAGCAACCGCGGGGGAAGCACAGATACGCAGTATTTT
>TRBJ2-7|TRBV7-6|-|TRBD2
CASSLGPGTRDEQYF
TGTGCCAGCAGCTTAGGCCCCGGGACTAGGGACGAGCAGTACTTC
>TRBJ2-7|TRBV15|-|TRBD1
CATSRSTGTEFYEQYF
TGTGCCACCAGCAGATCGACCGGGACAGAGTTTTACGAGCAGTACTTC
>TRBJ1-2|TRBV2|-|-
CASSPRGTELFGYTF
TGTGCCAGCAGTCCACGAGGCACGGAACTTTTTGGCTACACCTTC
>TRBJ2-1|TRBV30|-|TRBD2
CAYGLAGGVDEQFF
TGTGCCTATGGACTAGCGGGAGGGGTAGATGAGCAGTTCTTC
>TRBJ2-6|TRBV27|-|-
CASSFSPGANVLTF
TGTGCCAGCAGTTTCTCCCCCGGGGCCAACGTCCTGACTTTC
>TRBJ1-5|TRBV28|few|-
CASSNLQAHGNQPQHF
TGTGCCAGCAGTAATCTCCAGGCCCATGGCAATCAGCCCCAGCATTTT
>TRBJ2-1|TRBV20-1|once|-
CSARPGREQFF
TGCAGTGCTAGACCCGGAAGAGAGCAGTTCTTC
>TRBJ2-1|TRBV7-9|-|TRBD1
CASSLAGQTYNEQFF
TGTGCCAGCAGCTTAGCGGGACAGACTTACAATGAGCAGTTCTTC
>TRBJ2-3|TRBV9|-|-
CASSLGTPVHTQYF
TGTGCCAGCAGCCTTGGGACTCCCGTGCATACGCAGTATTTT
>TRBJ2-7|TRBV29-1|-|-
CSAVTWGSYEQYF
TGCAGCGCCGTCACTTGGGGGTCCTACGAGCAGTACTTC
>TRBJ2-1|TRBV28|once|-
CASSLWEYEQFF
TGTGCCAGCAGTTTGTGGGAATATGAGCAGTTCTTC
>TRBJ1-1|TRBV9|-|-
CASSVGPTGLNTEAFF
TGTGCCAGCAGCGTAGGCCCTACAGGGTTGAACACTGAAGCTTTCTTT
>TRBJ2-1|TRBV5-4|-|TRBD2
CASSFSPGSGKNNEQFF
TGTGCCAGCAGCTTTTCCCCGGGAAGCGGGAAAAACAATGAGCAGTTCTTC
>TRBJ2-7|TRBV5-1|-|TRBD2
CASSFDTSGSTYEQYF
TGCGCCAGCAGCTTCGACACTAGCGGGAGTACCTACGAGCAGTACTTC
>TRBJ2-1|TRBV11-3|-|TRBD1
CASSLDFGTGKGNEQFF
TGTGCCAGCAGCTTAGATTTTGGGACAGGGAAGGGCAATGAGCAGTTCTTC
>TRBJ1-5|TRBV19|-|-
CASSSEGTEYSNQPQHF
TGTGCCAGTAGTAGTGAGGGGACGGAATATAGCAATCAGCCCCAGCATTTT
>TRBJ2-5|TRBV7-9|-|-
CASSPSLPETQYF
TGTGCCAGCAGCCCAAGCTTACCGGAGACCCAGTACTTC
>TRBJ1-5|TRBV28|-|TRBD1
CASSLSSTGLNQPQHF
TGTGCCAGCAGTTTATCTTCGACAGGGCTCAATCAGCCCCAGCATTTT
>TRBJ1-5|TRBV9|-|TRBD1
CASSAWDRVQPQHF
TGTGCCAGCAGCGCCTGGGACAGGGTCCAGCCCCAGCATTTT
>TRBJ1-1|TRBV9|-|-
CASSVGETDPNF
TGTGCCAGCAGCGTAGGGGAGACGGACCCAAACTTT
>TRBJ2-1|TRBV7-9|-|TRBD1
CASSVGTDNEQFF
TGTGCCAGCAGCGTGGGGACAGACAATGAGCAGTTCTTC
>TRBJ2-1|TRBV29-1|-|TRBD2
CSVEGRHIPGRAYNEQFF
TGCAGCGTTGAAGGACGACACATCCCTGGGAGGGCTTACAATGAGCAGTTCTTC
>TRBJ2-7|TRBV28|-|-
CASILRPSRVHEQYF
TGTGCCAGCATTTTACGTCCTAGTCGGGTCCACGAGCAGTACTTC
>TRBJ1-1|TRBV19|-|-
CASRRTPGDTEAFF
TGTGCCAGTAGAAGAACCCCCGGGGACACTGAAGCTTTCTTT
>TRBJ2-7|TRBV5-1|-|-
CASSLWSYEQYF
TGCGCCAGCAGCTTGTGGTCCTACGAGCAGTACTTC
>TRBJ2-3|TRBV28|-|TRBD1
CATRAGTGRTDTQYF
TGTGCCACGAGGGCCGGGACAGGGAGGACAGATACGCAGTATTTT